Below, 27 T cell receptor beta chains from the same sample are listed, as sequenced in a study of blood T cell repertoires in COVID-19. Generated by immunoSEQ multiplex PCR, the TCRdb table keeps only in-frame clones and is missing some. The data show 25,000 to 30,000 clones, over 75% seen once. The specimen was peripheral blood. The receptors originated from a woman aged 55 to 70 with acute or convalescent COVID-19.

V and J are TRBV11-2 and TRBJ1-1; D gene unclear. CDR1 SGHAT and CDR2 FQNNGV come from the germline V gene. The V and J ends lost 2 bases and 1 base respectively, with 5 bases between them. The CDR3 consists of 13 residues. CDR3 nucleotide sequence: TGTGCCAGCAGCTTACGGGGGAACACTGAAGCTTTCTTT. Its translation: CASSLRGNTEAFF.

This chain uses TRBV12-3 or TRBV12-4 with TRBJ2-2; D possibly corresponds to TRBD1 (6 bases). The CDR3 covers 13 residues. V lost 8 bases, J lost 2 bases, and 9 bases lay in between. The CDR3 region has the DNA TGTGCCAGCTCGGACAGTAACACCGGGGAGCTGTTTTTT. Protein sequence: CASSDSNTGELFF.

V and J are TRBV5-1 and TRBJ2-1, with 8 bases fitting TRBD2. The J segment lost 9 bases and the V segment lost 4 bases, leaving 15 bases of the junction unmatched. From germline, CDR1 is SGHRS and CDR2 YFSETQ. This CDR3 is 16 amino acids long. This CDR3 reads CASSRRGTGGPGEQFF. CDR3 nucleotide sequence: TGCGCCAGCAGCCGCCGTGGAACGGGGGGGCCAGGTGAGCAGTTCTTC.

This chain connects TRBV9 to TRBJ2-1; 7 nucleotides match TRBD1. After removal of 4 bases from V and 4 bases from J, the junction contained 8 bases not matched to a gene. Germline CDR1 and CDR2: SGDLS and YYNGEE. There are 15 residues in the CDR3. The CDR3 here is CASSPRGTPYNEQFF. CDR3 nucleotide sequence: TGTGCCAGCAGCCCCAGGGGGACACCTTACAATGAGCAGTTCTTC.

With respect to this clone: One junction end does not reproduce the germline sequence, and a read error may be involved. The chain recombines TRBV30 with TRBJ1-2; 12 bases fit TRBD1. Germline V gene lookup returns CDR1 GTSNPN and CDR2 SVGIG (reference sequence). The CDR3 totals 13 residues. The CDR3 DNA is TGTGCCTGGAGTTTATCGGGACAGGGGGCGAACAAGTTC. Translating gives CAWSLSGQGANKF.

The rearrangement uses TRBV6-4 and TRBJ2-1; 7 bases line up with TRBD1. Unmatched junction bases numbered 4, after V lost 4 bases and J lost 1 base. This CDR3 region has 15 residues. In germline, CDR1 is MRHNA, CDR2 SNTAGT. The CDR3 sequence: CASSVTGESYNEQFF. As DNA, the CDR3 is TGTGCCAGCAGTGTCACAGGGGAATCCTACAATGAGCAGTTCTTC.

The chain joins TRBV19 to TRBJ1-6; no reliable D call. Germline V CDR1 and CDR2: LNHDA, SQIVND (reference sequence). V was pared by 6 bases and J by 6 bases, with 9 bases between. The CDR3 has 13 amino acids. For the CDR3, the DNA is TGTGCCAGTAGCGAGATGATTAATTCACCCCTCCACTTT. Amino acid sequence: CASSEMINSPLHF. Full variable domain (missing parts from reference TRBV19 and TRBJ1-6): DGGITQSPKYLFRKEGQNVTLSCEQNLNHDAMYWYRQDPGQGLRLIYYSQIVNDFQKGDIAEGYSVSREKKESFPLTVTSAQKNPTAFYLCASSEMINSPLHFGNGTRLTVT.

The chain carries TRBV30 and TRBJ2-5; D is ambiguous. V gave up 2 bases and J gave up 5 bases, with 21 bases separating them. The CDR3 consists of 16 residues. The V gene's germline CDR1 is GTSNPN and CDR2 SVGIG (reference sequence). The CDR3 loop reads CAWSKRLAFPGETQYF. CDR3 DNA: TGTGCCTGGAGTAAGCGATTGGCCTTCCCTGGGGAGACCCAGTACTTC.

This sequence joins TRBV3-1 (or the pseudogene TRBV3-2) and TRBJ2-5, with TRBD1 matching 7 bases. CDR1 is LGHDT, CDR2 YNNKEL, per germline (reference sequence). The CDR3 sequence is 18 residues long. Trimming removed 0 bases from V and 2 bases from J; junction bases left unmatched: 12. The DNA for the CDR3 is TGTGCCAGCAGCCAAGAACAGGGGCCCCTCGGCCTACAAGAGACCCAGTACTTC. Amino acids: CASSQEQGPLGLQETQYF.

This clone came up once. The chain combines TRBV24-1 with TRBJ2-3; 7 bases agree with TRBD1. With V trimmed by 2 bases and J by 6 bases, 1 base remained unmatched. The CDR3 loop spans 13 amino acids. Germline V gene sequence: CDR1 KGHDR, CDR2 SFDVKD. The CDR3 DNA is TGTGCCACCAGTGATTACAGGGGCGATACGCAGTATTTT. Translated, it gives CATSDYRGDTQYF.

The chain recombines TRBV2 with TRBJ1-4; D might be TRBD1 (5 bases). Germline-derived CDR1 and CDR2 are SNHLY and FYNNEI. This CDR3 has 13 residues. The ends were cut back, 7 bases at V and 7 bases at J, with 13 bases in the middle. The chain's CDR3 is CASNVQGGEKLFF. The CDR3 DNA follows: TGTGCCAGCAACGTCCAGGGTGGTGAAAAACTGTTTTTT.

The chain uses TRBV4-2 and TRBJ1-6; tentatively, D is TRBD1 (5 bases). The V gene lost 2 bases and the J gene lost 10 bases, with 30 bases spanning the gap. The CDR3 totals 20 residues. Germline V lookup: CDR1 LGHNA, CDR2 YNFKEQ. The CDR3 DNA reads TGTGCCAGCAGCCAATTCGTTCCTCGGGGGGAGCTAGTTCGTAAGTCACCCCTCCACTTT. Translating it yields CASSQFVPRGELVRKSPLHF.

The chain is built from TRBV6-5 and TRBJ2-7; 7 nucleotides align to TRBD1. This CDR3 region has 14 residues. CDR1 MNHEY and CDR2 SVGAGI come from the germline V gene. J lost 2 bases, V lost 2 bases, and 3 bases had no gene match. The CDR3 here is CASSYLQGAYEQYF. DNA of the CDR3: TGTGCCAGCAGTTACCTGCAGGGGGCCTACGAGCAGTACTTC.

V gene TRBV5-3 combines with J gene TRBJ1-2, with TRBD1 as a possible D gene (5 bases). TRBV5-3 is treated as an ORF (open reading frame) with a function not yet certain. This CDR3 contains 15 residues. V was shortened by 5 bases and J by 3 bases, with 17 bases between the two germline ends. The CDR3 bases are TGTGCCAGAAGGGAGGGGCGACAGTCCGACTATGGCTACACCTTC. It translates to CARREGRQSDYGYTF.

This sequence joins TRBV5-1 and TRBJ2-7; a possible D gene is TRBD1 (6 bases). The V gene lost 5 bases and the J gene lost 3 bases, with 12 bases spanning the gap. CDR1 SGHRS and CDR2 YFSETQ come from the germline V gene. This CDR3 spans 13 amino acids. CDR3 in DNA: TGCGCCAGCAGTCTGGTAGGGGGCTACGAGCAGTACTTC. This codes for CASSLVGGYEQYF.

The chain couples TRBV19 to TRBJ2-4; a possible D gene is TRBD1 (5 bases). The CDR3 has 14 amino acids. Per germline, CDR1 LNHDA and CDR2 SQIVND (reference sequence). V lost 0 bases and J lost 9, with 12 bases in between. This CDR3 is CASSIETAGRIQYF. The CDR3 DNA reads TGTGCCAGTAGTATAGAGACAGCCGGCCGCATTCAGTACTTC.

The V and J genes are TRBV27 and TRBJ2-7; 10 nucleotides agree with TRBD2. J was trimmed by 6 bases and V by 2 bases; bases with no gene match: 4. The CDR3 contains 14 residues. The germline V gene has CDR1 MNHEY and CDR2 SMNVEV (reference sequence). In nucleotides, the CDR3 is TGTGCCAGCAGTTTAGCTAGCGGGGGCGGCGAGCAGTACTTC. Amino acids: CASSLASGGGEQYF.

This clone is a singleton in its sample. The chain links TRBV19 to TRBJ1-2, with TRBD1 matching over 7 bases. The V gene's germline CDR1 is LNHDA and CDR2 SQIVND (reference sequence). This CDR3 is 14 amino acids long. Unmatched junction bases numbered 5, after V lost 0 bases and J lost 7 bases. The CDR3, as DNA: TGTGCCAGTAGTATAGATCTAAGGGGGCTTGGCTACACCTTC. Its protein product is CASSIDLRGLGYTF.

This clone came up a few times. The gene calls are TRBV7-9 and TRBJ2-5; 7 nucleotides agree with TRBD2. The ends lost 1 base at V and 0 bases at J; junction bases unmatched: 8. From germline, CDR1 is SEHNR and CDR2 FQNEAQ (reference sequence). The CDR3 is 17 amino acids. As DNA, the CDR3 is TGTGCCAGCAGCTTAGGACTAGCTGGCCCTTACCAAGAGACCCAGTACTTC. Its translation is CASSLGLAGPYQETQYF.

The chain couples TRBV2 to TRBJ1-1, with TRBD1 identical over 7 bases. The CDR3 length is 12 residues. The germline gives CDR1 SNHLY, CDR2 FYNNEI. Germline trimming cut 6 bases from V and 8 bases from J; bases unmatched to any gene: 6. DNA for the CDR3: TGTGCCAGCAGAGGGACAGCGAGAGAAGCTTTCTTT. It encodes CASRGTAREAFF.

This chain uses TRBV5-6 with TRBJ2-4; D might be TRBD1 (5 bases). The CDR3 has 14 residues. CDR1 is SGHDT, CDR2 YYEEEE, per germline. V lost 4 bases and J 8 bases, leaving 16 bases between the germline ends. CDR3 nucleotides: TGTGCCAGCAGCCCCGGGCAGGGTATGGACATTCAGTACTTC. Residues: CASSPGQGMDIQYF.

The V call is TRBV7-2, the J call TRBJ1-2, with 10 bases lining up with TRBD1. The length of the CDR3 is 16 residues. CDR1 SGHTA and CDR2 FQGNSA come from the germline V gene. V lost 1 base, J lost 2 bases, and 4 bases stayed unmatched. CDR3 amino acids: CASSLGTGGTNYGYTF. CDR3 coding DNA: TGTGCCAGCAGCTTAGGGACAGGGGGAACCAACTATGGCTACACCTTC.

In this sample, this clone turned up once. This chain joins TRBV5-1 and TRBJ2-1; D perhaps matches TRBD1 (6 bases). This CDR3 is built from 15 residues. Trimming took 3 bases from V and 8 from J, leaving 18 bases between them. Looked up from germline, CDR1 is SGHRS and CDR2 is YFSETQ. The CDR3 DNA reads as TGCGCCAGCAGCTCAGGGGTGAGCCGGGCCGATGAGCAGTTCTTC. Its translation is CASSSGVSRADEQFF.

This clone was counted once. The rearrangement links TRBV28 to TRBJ1-3, with 9 bases lining up with TRBD1. The CDR3 loop spans 17 amino acids. Trimming at V came to 5 bases and at J to 4 bases, leaving 12 bases not matched to a gene. Per germline, CDR1 MDHEN and CDR2 SYDVKM. CDR3 bases: TGTGCCAGCAGTCAAAGTCCCGGGACAGGGACAGGAAACACCATATATTTT. This encodes CASSQSPGTGTGNTIYF.

This rearrangement joins TRBV6-6 to TRBJ2-1; the match to TRBD2 covers 10 bases. V was clipped by 6 bases and J by 4 bases; unmatched bases: 6. The CDR3 is 15 residues long. CDR1 and CDR2 from the germline V gene are MNHNY and SVGAGI (reference sequence). CDR3 coding DNA: TGTGCCAGCAGACCTAGACTAGCGGGTTACAATGAGCAGTTCTTC. This translates into CASRPRLAGYNEQFF.

V gene TRBV27 combines with J gene TRBJ2-3; TRBD1 matches 8 bases. Trimming at V came to 7 bases and at J to 4 bases, leaving 7 bases not matched to a gene. Germline V gene data show CDR1 as MNHEY and CDR2 as SMNVEV (reference sequence). CDR3 length: 14 residues. The DNA of the CDR3 is TGTGCCAGCACCCGACAGGGGAGCCCAGATACGCAGTATTTT. This sequence encodes CASTRQGSPDTQYF.

Only a few counts were recorded for this clone. The chain joins TRBV9 to TRBJ2-6, with a tentative D call TRBD2 (5 bases). The CDR3 extends over 18 amino acids. Trimming cost V 4 bases and J 2 bases, with 19 bases left between them. Germline CDR1 SGDLS, CDR2 YYNGEE. The CDR3 DNA reads TGTGCCAGCAGCCCCGAAGCCCTGGGAGCCCCTGGGGCCAACGTCCTGACTTTC. As protein: CASSPEALGAPGANVLTF.